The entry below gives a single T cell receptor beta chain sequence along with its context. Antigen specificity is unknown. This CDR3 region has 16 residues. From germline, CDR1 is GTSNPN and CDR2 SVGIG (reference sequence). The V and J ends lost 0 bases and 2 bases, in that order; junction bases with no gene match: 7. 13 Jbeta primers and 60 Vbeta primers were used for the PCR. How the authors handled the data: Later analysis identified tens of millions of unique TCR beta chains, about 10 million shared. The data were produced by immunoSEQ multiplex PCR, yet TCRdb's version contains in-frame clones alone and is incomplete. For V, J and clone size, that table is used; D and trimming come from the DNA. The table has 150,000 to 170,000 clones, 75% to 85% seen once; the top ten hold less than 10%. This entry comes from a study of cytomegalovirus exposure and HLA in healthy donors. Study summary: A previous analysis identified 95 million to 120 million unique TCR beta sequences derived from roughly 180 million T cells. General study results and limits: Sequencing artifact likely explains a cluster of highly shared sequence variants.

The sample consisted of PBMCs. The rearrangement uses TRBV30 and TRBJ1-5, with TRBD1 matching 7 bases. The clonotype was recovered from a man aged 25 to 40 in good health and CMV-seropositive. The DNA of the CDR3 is TGTGCCTGGAGTGTACGGGGGCAGGGGGGCAATCAGCCCCAGCATTTT. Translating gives CAWSVRGQGGNQPQHF. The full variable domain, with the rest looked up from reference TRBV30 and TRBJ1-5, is SQTIHQWPATLVQPVGSPLSLECTVEGTSNPNLYWYRQAAGRGLQLLFYSVGIGQISSEVPQNLSASRPQDRQFILSSKKLLLSDSGFYLCAWSVRGQGGNQPQHFGDGTRLSIL.